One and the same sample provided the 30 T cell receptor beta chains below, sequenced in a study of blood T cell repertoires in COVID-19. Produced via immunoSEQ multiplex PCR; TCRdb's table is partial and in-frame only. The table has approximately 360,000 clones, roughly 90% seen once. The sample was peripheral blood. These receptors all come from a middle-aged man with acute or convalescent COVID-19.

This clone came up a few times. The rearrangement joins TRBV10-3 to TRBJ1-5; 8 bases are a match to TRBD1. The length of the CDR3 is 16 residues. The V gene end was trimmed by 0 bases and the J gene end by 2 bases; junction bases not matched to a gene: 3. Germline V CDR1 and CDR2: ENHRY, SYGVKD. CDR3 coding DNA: TGTGCCATCAGTGAGTCCGACAGGGGCGGCAATCAGCCCCAGCATTTT. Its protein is CAISESDRGGNQPQHF.

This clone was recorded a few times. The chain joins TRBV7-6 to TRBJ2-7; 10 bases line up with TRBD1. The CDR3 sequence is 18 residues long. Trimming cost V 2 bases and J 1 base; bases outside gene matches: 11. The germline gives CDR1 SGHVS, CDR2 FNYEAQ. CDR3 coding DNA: TGTGCCAGCAGCTTATCCGGATTCGGGACAGGGGTATCCTACGAGCAGTACTTC. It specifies CASSLSGFGTGVSYEQYF.

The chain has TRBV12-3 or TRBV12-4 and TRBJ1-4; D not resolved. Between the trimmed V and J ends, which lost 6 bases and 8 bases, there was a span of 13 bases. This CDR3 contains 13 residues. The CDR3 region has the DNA TGTGCCAGCAGATACTCCGATTACGAAAAACTGTTTTTT. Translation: CASRYSDYEKLFF.

The CDR3 sequence is CASSVAGNRYGYTF. For the CDR3, the DNA is TGTGCCAGCAGTGTTGCGGGGAATAGGTATGGCTACACCTTC. The chain is built from TRBV2 and TRBJ1-2; unclear D gene. Trimming pared 4 bases from V and 5 bases from J, leaving 14 bases between. There are 14 residues in the CDR3. Germline lookup yields CDR1 SNHLY and CDR2 FYNNEI.

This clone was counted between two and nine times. This chain's CDR3 is CASSGLDRGQIRYGYTF. The CDR3, as DNA: TGTGCCAGCAGTGGACTGGACAGGGGGCAAATACGTTATGGCTACACCTTC. V usage is TRBV28 and J usage is TRBJ1-2; 11 bases match TRBD1. Germline loops: CDR1 MDHEN, CDR2 SYDVKM. CDR3 size: 17 residues. Trimming cost V 5 bases and J 5 bases; bases outside gene matches: 13.

The CDR3 loop reads CASSGQESNQPQHF. The CDR3 DNA follows: TGTGCCAGCTCAGGACAGGAAAGCAATCAGCCCCAGCATTTT. The chain uses TRBV18 and TRBJ1-5, with 7 bases lining up with TRBD1. Per germline, CDR1 KGHSH and CDR2 LQKENI. The CDR3 contains 14 residues. V shed 5 bases, J shed 1 base, and the junction held 2 bases outside the gene matches.

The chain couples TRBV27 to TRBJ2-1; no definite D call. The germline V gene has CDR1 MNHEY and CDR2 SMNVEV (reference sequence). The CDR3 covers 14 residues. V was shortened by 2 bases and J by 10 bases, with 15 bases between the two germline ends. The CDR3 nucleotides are TGTGCCAGCAGTTTAAACGGCGGCCTGGTGGAGCAGTTCTTC. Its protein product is CASSLNGGLVEQFF.

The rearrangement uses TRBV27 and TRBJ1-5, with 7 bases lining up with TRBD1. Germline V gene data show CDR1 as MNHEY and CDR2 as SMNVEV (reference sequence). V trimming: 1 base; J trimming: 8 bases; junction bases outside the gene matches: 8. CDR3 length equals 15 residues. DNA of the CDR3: TGTGCCAGCAGTTTATTCGCAGGGGGGAGGAAGCCCCAGCATTTT. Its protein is CASSLFAGGRKPQHF.

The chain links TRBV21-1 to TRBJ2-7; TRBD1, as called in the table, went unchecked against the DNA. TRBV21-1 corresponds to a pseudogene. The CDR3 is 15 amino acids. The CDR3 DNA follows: TGTGCCAGCAAGCCTCGACAGGGGGCGACCTACGAGCAGTACTTC. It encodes CASKPRQGATYEQYF.

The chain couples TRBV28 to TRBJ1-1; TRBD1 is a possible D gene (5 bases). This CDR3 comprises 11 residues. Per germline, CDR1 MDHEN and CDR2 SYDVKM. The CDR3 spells CVTTGNTEAFF. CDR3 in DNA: TGTGTTACAACAGGTAACACTGAAGCTTTCTTT. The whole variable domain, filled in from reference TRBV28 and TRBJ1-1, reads DVKVTQSSRYLVKRTGEKVFLECVQDMDHENMFWYRQDPGLGLRLIYFSYDVKMKEKGDIPEGYSVSREKKERFSLILESASTNQTSMYLCVTTGNTEAFFGQGTRLTVV.

The CDR3 protein is CASRIANTGELFF. The DNA for the CDR3 is TGTGCCAGCAGAATCGCGAACACCGGGGAGCTGTTTTTT. The gene calls are TRBV27 and TRBJ2-2; D gene ambiguous. CDR3 length: 13 amino acids. V lost 6 bases and J 0 bases, leaving 5 bases between the germline ends. The germline gives CDR1 MNHEY, CDR2 SMNVEV (reference sequence).

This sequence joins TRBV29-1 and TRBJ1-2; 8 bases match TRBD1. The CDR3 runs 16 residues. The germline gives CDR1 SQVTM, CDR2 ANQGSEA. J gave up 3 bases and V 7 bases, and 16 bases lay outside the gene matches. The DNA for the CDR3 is TGCAGCGCCTCGGACAGGGCGATGAATCGGGACTATGGCTACACCTTC. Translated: CSASDRAMNRDYGYTF.

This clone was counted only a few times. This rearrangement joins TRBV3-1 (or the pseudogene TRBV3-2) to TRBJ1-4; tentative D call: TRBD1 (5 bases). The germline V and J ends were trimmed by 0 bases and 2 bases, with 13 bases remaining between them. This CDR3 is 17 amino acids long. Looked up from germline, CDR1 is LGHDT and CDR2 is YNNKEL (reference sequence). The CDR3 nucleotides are TGTGCCAGCAGCCAAGATGGGCAGGGTGGGACTAATGAAAAACTGTTTTTT. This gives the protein CASSQDGQGGTNEKLFF.

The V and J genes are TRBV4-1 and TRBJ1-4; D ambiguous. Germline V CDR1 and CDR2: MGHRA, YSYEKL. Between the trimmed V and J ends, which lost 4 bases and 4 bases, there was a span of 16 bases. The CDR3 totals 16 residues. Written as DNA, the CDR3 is TGCGCCAGCAGCCTTACGATTGACATCCGTAATGAAAAACTGTTTTTT. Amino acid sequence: CASSLTIDIRNEKLFF.

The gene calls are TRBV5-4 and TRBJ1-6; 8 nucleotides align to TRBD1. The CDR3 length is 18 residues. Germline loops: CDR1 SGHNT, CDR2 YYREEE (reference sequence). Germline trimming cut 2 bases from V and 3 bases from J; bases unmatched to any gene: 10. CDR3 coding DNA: TGTGCCAGCAGCTTTGATTCAGTCAGGGGGCTCTATAATTCACCCCTCCACTTT. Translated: CASSFDSVRGLYNSPLHF.

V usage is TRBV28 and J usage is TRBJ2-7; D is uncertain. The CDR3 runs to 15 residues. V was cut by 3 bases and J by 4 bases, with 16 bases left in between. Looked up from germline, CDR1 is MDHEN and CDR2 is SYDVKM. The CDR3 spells CASSFRPPDWYEQYF. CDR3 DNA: TGTGCCAGCAGTTTCCGACCTCCCGACTGGTACGAGCAGTACTTC.

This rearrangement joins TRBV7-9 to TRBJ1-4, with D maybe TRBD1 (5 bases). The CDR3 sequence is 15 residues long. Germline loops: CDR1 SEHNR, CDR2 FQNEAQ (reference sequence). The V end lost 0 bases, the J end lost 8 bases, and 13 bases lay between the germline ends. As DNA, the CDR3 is TGTGCCAGCAGCTTAGCTGACAGCGCGGGAGAAAAACTGTTTTTT. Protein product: CASSLADSAGEKLFF.

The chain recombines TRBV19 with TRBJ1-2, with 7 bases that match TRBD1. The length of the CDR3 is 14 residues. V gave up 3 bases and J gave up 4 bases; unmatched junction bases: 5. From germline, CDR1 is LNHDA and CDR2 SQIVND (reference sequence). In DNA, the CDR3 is TGTGCCAGTAGTATCGACAGGGCTACCTATGGCTACACCTTC. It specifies CASSIDRATYGYTF.

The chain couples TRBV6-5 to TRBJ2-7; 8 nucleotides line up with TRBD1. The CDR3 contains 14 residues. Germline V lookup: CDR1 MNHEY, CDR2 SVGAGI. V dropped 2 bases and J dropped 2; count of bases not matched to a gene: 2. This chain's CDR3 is CASSYDRGTYEQYF. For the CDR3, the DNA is TGTGCCAGCAGTTACGACAGGGGAACCTACGAGCAGTACTTC.

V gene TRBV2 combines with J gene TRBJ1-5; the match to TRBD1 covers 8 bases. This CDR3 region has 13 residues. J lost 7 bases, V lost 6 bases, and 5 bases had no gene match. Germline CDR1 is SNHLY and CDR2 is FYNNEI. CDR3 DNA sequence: TGTGCCAGCAGCGACAGGGGCGGCCAGCCCCAGCATTTT. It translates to CASSDRGGQPQHF. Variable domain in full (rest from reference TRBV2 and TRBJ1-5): EPEVTQTPSHQVTQMGQEVILRCVPISNHLYFYWYRQILGQKVEFLVSFYNNEISEKSEIFDDQFSVERPDGSNFTLKIRSTKLEDSAMYFCASSDRGGQPQHFGDGTRLSIL.

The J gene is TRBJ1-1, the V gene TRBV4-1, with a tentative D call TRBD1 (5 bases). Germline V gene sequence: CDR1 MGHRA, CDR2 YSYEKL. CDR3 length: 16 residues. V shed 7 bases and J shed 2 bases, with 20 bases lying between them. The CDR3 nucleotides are TGCGCCAGCACCGCTAGGGGTGTAGGCCGAAACACTGAAGCTTTCTTT. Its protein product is CASTARGVGRNTEAFF.

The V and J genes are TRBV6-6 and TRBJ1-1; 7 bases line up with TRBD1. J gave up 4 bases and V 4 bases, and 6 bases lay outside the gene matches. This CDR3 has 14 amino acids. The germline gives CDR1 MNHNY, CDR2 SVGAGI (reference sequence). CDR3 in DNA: TGTGCCAGCAGTTTCGACAGGGAGGCCACTGAAGCTTTCTTT. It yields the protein CASSFDREATEAFF.

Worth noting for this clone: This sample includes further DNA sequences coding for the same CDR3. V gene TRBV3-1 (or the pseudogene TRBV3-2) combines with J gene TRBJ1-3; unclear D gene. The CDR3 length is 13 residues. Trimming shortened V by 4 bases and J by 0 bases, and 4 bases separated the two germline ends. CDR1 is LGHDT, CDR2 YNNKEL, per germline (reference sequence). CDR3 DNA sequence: TGTGCCAGCAGCCCCCTCTCTGGAAACACCATATATTTT. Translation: CASSPLSGNTIYF.

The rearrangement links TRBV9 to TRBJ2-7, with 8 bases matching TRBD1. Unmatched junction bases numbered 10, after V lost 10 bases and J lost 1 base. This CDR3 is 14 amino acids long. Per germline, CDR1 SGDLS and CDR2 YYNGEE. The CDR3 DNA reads TGTGCCGGGTCGCAGGGGGCCTCGTCCTACGAGCAGTACTTC. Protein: CAGSQGASSYEQYF. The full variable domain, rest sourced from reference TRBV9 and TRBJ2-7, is DSGVTQTPKHLITATGQRVTLRCSPRSGDLSVYWYQQSLDQGLQFLIQYYNGEERAKGNILERFSAQQFPDLHSELNLSSLELGDSALYFCAGSQGASSYEQYFGPGTRLTVT.

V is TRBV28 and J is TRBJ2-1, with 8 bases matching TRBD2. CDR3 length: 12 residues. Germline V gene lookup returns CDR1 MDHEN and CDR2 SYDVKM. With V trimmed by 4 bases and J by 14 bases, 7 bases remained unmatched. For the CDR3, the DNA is TGTGCCAGCAGTTCAGGGACTAGTTTGGAGTTCTTC. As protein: CASSSGTSLEFF.

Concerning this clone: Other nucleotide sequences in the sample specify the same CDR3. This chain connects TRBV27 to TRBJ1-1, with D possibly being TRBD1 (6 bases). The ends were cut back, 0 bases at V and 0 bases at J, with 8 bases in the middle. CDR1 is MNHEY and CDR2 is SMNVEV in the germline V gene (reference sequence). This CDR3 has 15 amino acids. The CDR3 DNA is TGTGCCAGCAGTTTATCTAGGGGGTTGAACACTGAAGCTTTCTTT. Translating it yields CASSLSRGLNTEAFF.

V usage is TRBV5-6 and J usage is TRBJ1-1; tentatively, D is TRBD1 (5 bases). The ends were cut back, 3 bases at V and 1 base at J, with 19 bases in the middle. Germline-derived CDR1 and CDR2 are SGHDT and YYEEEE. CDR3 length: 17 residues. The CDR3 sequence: CASSSPFGWGENTEAFF. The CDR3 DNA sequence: TGTGCCAGCAGCTCACCCTTTGGCTGGGGGGAGAACACTGAAGCTTTCTTT.

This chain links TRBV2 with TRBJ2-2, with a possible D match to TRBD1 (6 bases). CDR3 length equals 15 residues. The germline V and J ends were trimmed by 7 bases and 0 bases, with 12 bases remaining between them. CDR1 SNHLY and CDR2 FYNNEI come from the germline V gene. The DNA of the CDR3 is TGTGCCAGCACTAGGGGGACCGCGAACACCGGGGAGCTGTTTTTT. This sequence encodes CASTRGTANTGELFF. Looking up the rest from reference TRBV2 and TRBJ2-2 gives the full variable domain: EPEVTQTPSHQVTQMGQEVILRCVPISNHLYFYWYRQILGQKVEFLVSFYNNEISEKSEIFDDQFSVERPDGSNFTLKIRSTKLEDSAMYFCASTRGTANTGELFFGEGSRLTVL.

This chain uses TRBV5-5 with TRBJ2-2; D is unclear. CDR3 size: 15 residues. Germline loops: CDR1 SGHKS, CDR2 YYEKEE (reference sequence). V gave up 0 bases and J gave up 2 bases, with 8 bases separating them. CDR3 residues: CASSLVADNTGELFF. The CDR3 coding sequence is TGTGCCAGCAGCTTGGTGGCAGATAACACCGGGGAGCTGTTTTTT.

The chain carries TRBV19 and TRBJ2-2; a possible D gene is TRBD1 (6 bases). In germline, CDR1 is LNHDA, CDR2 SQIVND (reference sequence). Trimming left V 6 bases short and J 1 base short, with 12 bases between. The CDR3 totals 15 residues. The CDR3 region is CASRELGQNTGELFF. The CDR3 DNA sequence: TGTGCCAGTAGGGAACTGGGACAGAACACCGGGGAGCTGTTTTTT.